The 12 T cell receptor beta chains reported below all come from one sample, sequenced in a study of identical twins (dated by TCRdb to the mid-2010s). Libraries were prepared through 5' RACE. TCRdb lists the instrument as Illumina HiSeq 2000. In TCRdb, the public reads were trimmed at Q25 with fastp and aligned with MiXCR, with productive beta chains retained. Identical CDR3 proteins give one entry, which carries the most common genes and DNA. The sample includes 500,000 to 650,000 distinct CDR3 sequences, with around 7.4% observed a single time. The ten largest clonotypes hold approximately 1.5% of the sample. This sample also appeared in a second study, on yellow fever vaccine responses in identical twins.

The sequenced sample consisted of PBMCs. The receptors come from a woman under 30 in good health.

This clonotype was counted between two and nine times. This rearrangement joins TRBV10-1 to TRBJ2-3; 9 nucleotides line up with TRBD1. V was clipped by 8 bases and J by 4 bases; unmatched bases: 10. Germline V lookup: CDR1 WNHNN, CDR2 SYGVQD (reference sequence). The CDR3 totals 15 residues. The CDR3 DNA sequence: TGCGCCAGCGCCCCGGGACAGGGTGGTGCAGATACGCAGTATTTT. Its protein is CASAPGQGGADTQYF.

Only a few counts were recorded for this clonotype. V gene TRBV5-1 combines with J gene TRBJ2-5; 7 nucleotides align to TRBD1. This CDR3 has 15 residues. Trimming removed 4 bases from V and 0 bases from J; junction bases left unmatched: 6. Germline loops: CDR1 SGHRS, CDR2 YFSETQ. The CDR3 sequence is CASSQGTAYQETQYF. The CDR3 nucleotides read TGCGCCAGCAGCCAAGGGACAGCGTACCAAGAGACCCAGTACTTC. Combining the CDR3 with reference TRBV5-1 and TRBJ2-5 gives the whole variable domain KAGVTQTPRYLIKTRGQQVTLSCSPISGHRSVSWYQQTPGQGLQFLFEYFSETQRNKGNFPGRFSGRQFSNSRSEMNVSTLELGDSALYLCASSQGTAYQETQYFGPGTRLLVL.

V usage is TRBV7-2 and J usage is TRBJ2-3; D is possibly TRBD1 (5 bases). Deletions cut 5 bases from V and 7 bases from J, with 19 bases between. The CDR3 spans 15 residues. Per germline, CDR1 SGHTA and CDR2 FQGNSA. The CDR3 DNA follows: TGTGCCAGCAGCCCAATGGCGACAGCGCGCTATACGCAGTATTTT. Translated, it gives CASSPMATARYTQYF.

This clonotype has more than one count but fewer than ten. This sequence joins TRBV4-1 and TRBJ2-3, with D uncertain. V was shortened by 1 base and J by 2 bases, with 16 bases between the two germline ends. The V gene's germline CDR1 is MGHRA and CDR2 YSYEKL. CDR3 length: 17 amino acids. In nucleotides, the CDR3 is TGCGCCAGCAGCCAAGTGAAGGGTCCCCCCCCCACAGATACGCAGTATTTT. As protein: CASSQVKGPPPTDTQYF.

CDR3 in amino acids: CATGLAGGGDTQYF. CDR3 DNA sequence: TGTGCCACCGGACTAGCGGGAGGTGGTGATACGCAGTATTTT. This chain uses TRBV6-2 or TRBV6-3 with TRBJ2-3; 14 nucleotides line up with TRBD2. V was clipped by 10 bases and J by 6 bases; unmatched bases: 6. In germline, CDR1 is MNHEY, CDR2 SVGEGT. The CDR3 is made up of 14 amino acids.

In this sample, this clonotype turned up a few times. The genes are TRBV27 and TRBJ2-5; possibly TRBD1 for D (7 bases). The V gene lost 6 bases and the J gene lost 5 bases, with 19 bases spanning the gap. Per germline, CDR1 MNHEY and CDR2 SMNVEV (reference sequence). The CDR3 sequence is 15 residues long. This chain's CDR3 is CASRRGTALGETQYF. CDR3 sequence (DNA): TGTGCCAGCAGACGGGGGACAGCCCTCGGGGAGACCCAGTACTTC.

This clonotype was counted at least ten times. The chain uses TRBV5-5 and TRBJ2-7; D not resolved. The CDR3 length is 12 residues. Trimming removed 4 bases from V and 2 bases from J, with 7 bases in between. Germline CDR1 SGHKS, CDR2 YYEKEE (reference sequence). The CDR3 region has the DNA TGTGCCAGCAGCCTACAAACCTACGAGCAGTACTTC. Translation: CASSLQTYEQYF.

The table lists this clonotype with a few counts. The chain joins TRBV4-2 to TRBJ1-5; D gene ambiguous. The CDR3 is made up of 13 amino acids. In germline, CDR1 is LGHNA, CDR2 YNFKEQ. V lost 5 bases to trimming and J lost 5 bases, with 10 bases between them. CDR3 in DNA: TGTGCCAGCAGCTCTGGACCGGATCAGCCCCAGCATTTT. Translated, it gives CASSSGPDQPQHF.

This clonotype was observed a few times. The chain employs TRBV15 and TRBJ2-1; TRBD2 matches at 10 bases. CDR3 size: 15 residues. Germline assignment: CDR1 LNHNV and CDR2 YYDKDF (reference sequence). V lost 7 bases, J lost 9 bases, and 12 bases stayed unmatched. The CDR3 spells CATTKSGGAFGEQFF. In nucleotides, the CDR3 is TGTGCCACCACCAAGAGCGGGGGGGCCTTTGGTGAGCAGTTCTTC.

On this clonotype: A much more abundant neighbour one base away suggests this may be a read error. The genes are TRBV5-5 and TRBJ2-7, with D uncertain. Germline V gene sequence: CDR1 SGHKS, CDR2 YYEKEE (reference sequence). The CDR3 contains 14 residues. For the CDR3, the DNA is TGTGCCAGCGGCTTGGTGTTTTTGGATTACGAGCAGTACGTC. Protein: CASGLVFLDYEQYV.

This clonotype was found a few times. The gene calls are TRBV12-3 or TRBV12-4 and TRBJ2-7, with D perhaps matching TRBD1 (5 bases). The V end lost 5 bases, the J end lost 3 bases, and 14 bases lay between the germline ends. The CDR3 has 14 residues. The CDR3 sequence: CASSPTDNLYEQYF. Written as DNA, the CDR3 is TGTGCCAGCAGTCCTACGGACAATCTCTACGAGCAGTACTTC.

This chain links TRBV5-1 with TRBJ1-5; D remains ambiguous. The V end was cut by 5 bases, the J end by 2 bases, with 14 bases between. Looked up from germline, CDR1 is SGHRS and CDR2 is YFSETQ. CDR3 length: 15 residues. The CDR3 nucleotides read TGCGCCAGCAGGACCAACAGTGAGGGCAATCAGCCCCAGCATTTT. Its translation is CASRTNSEGNQPQHF. Full variable domain (remainder filled in from reference TRBV5-1 and TRBJ1-5): KAGVTQTPRYLIKTRGQQVTLSCSPISGHRSVSWYQQTPGQGLQFLFEYFSETQRNKGNFPGRFSGRQFSNSRSEMNVSTLELGDSALYLCASRTNSEGNQPQHFGDGTRLSIL.